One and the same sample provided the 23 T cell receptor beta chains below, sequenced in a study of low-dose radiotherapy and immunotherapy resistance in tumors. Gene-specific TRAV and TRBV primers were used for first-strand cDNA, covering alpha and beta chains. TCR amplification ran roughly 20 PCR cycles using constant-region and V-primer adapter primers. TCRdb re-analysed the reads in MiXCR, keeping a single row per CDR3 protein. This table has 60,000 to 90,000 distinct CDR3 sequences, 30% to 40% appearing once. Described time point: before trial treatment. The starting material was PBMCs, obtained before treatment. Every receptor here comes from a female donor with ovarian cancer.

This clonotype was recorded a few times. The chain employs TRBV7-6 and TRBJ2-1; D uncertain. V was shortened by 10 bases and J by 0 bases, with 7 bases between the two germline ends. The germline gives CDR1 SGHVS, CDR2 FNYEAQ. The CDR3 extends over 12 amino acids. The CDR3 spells CATLRSYNEQFF. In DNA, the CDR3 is TGTGCCACCTTACGCTCCTACAATGAGCAGTTCTTC.

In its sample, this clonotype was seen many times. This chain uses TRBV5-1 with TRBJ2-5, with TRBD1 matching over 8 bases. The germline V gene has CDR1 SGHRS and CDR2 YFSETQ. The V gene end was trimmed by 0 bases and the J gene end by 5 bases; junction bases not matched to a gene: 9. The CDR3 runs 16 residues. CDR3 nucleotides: TGCGCCAGCAGCTTGGATGGCAGGGGGCCTGGGGAGACCCAGTACTTC. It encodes CASSLDGRGPGETQYF.

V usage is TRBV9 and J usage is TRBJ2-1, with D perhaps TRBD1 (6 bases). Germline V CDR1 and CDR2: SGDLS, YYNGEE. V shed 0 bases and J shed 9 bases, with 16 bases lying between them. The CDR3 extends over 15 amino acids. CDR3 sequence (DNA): TGTGCCAGCAGCGTAGCTACGGGTCAGGGGAGTGAGCAGTTCTTC. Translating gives CASSVATGQGSEQFF.

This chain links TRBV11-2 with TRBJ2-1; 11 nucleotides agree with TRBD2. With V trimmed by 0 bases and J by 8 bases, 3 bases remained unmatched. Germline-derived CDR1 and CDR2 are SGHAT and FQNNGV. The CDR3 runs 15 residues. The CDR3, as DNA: TGTGCCAGCAGCTTAGAAGTAGCGGGGGGGCATGAGCAGTTCTTC. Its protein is CASSLEVAGGHEQFF. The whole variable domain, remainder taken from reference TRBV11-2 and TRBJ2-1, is EAGVAQSPRYKIIEKRQSVAFWCNPISGHATLYWYQQILGQGPKLLIQFQNNGVVDDSQLPKDRFSAERLKGVDSTLKIQPAKLEDSAVYLCASSLEVAGGHEQFFGPGTRLTVL.

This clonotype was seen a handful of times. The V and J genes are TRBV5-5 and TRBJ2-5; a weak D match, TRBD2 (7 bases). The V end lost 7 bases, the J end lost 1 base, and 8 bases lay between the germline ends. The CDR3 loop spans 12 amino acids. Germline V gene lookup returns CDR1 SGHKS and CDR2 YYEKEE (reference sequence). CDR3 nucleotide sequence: TGTGCCAGCGGGGGGGCCCAAGAGACCCAGTACTTC. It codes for CASGGAQETQYF.

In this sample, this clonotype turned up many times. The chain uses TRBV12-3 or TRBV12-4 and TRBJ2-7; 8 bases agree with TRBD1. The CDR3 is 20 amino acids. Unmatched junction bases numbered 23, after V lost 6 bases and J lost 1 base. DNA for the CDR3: TGTGCCAGCAGGGGACCACTCGTTCCGGGACTCGGGGACAGGTCCTACGAGCAGTACTTC. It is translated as CASRGPLVPGLGDRSYEQYF.

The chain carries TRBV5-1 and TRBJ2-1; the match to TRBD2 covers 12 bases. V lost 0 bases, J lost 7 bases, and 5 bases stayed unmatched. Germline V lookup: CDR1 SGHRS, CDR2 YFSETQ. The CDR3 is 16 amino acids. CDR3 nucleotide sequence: TGCGCCAGCAGCTTGGAACTAGCGGGGGGCGGAAATGAGCAGTTCTTC. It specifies CASSLELAGGGNEQFF.

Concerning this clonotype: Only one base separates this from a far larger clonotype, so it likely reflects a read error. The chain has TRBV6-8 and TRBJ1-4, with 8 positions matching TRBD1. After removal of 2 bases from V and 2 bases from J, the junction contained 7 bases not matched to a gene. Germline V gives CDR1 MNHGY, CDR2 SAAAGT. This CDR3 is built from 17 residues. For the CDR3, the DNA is TGTGCCAGCAGTTACCCGAGACAGGGGAAGACTAATGAAAAACTGTTTTTT. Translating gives CASSYPRQGKTNEKLFF.

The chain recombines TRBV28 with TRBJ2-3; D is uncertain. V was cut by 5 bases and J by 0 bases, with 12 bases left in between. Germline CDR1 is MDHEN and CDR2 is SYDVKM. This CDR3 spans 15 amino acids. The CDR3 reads CASSRIRPSTDTQYF. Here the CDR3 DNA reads TGTGCCAGCAGTCGAATCCGCCCTAGCACAGATACGCAGTATTTT.

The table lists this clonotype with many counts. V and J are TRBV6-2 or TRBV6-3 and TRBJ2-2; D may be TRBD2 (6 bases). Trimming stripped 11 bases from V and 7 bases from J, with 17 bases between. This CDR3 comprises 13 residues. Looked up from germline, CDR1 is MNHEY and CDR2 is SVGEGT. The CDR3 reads CAASMVAVGELFF. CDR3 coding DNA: TGTGCCGCCTCCATGGTAGCGGTCGGGGAGCTGTTTTTT.

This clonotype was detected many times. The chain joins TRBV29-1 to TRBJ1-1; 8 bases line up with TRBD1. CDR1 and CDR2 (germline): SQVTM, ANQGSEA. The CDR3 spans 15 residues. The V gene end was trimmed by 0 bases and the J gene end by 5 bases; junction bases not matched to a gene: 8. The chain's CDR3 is CSVEDGWYRGTEAFF. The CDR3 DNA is TGCAGCGTTGAAGATGGGTGGTACAGGGGGACTGAAGCTTTCTTT.

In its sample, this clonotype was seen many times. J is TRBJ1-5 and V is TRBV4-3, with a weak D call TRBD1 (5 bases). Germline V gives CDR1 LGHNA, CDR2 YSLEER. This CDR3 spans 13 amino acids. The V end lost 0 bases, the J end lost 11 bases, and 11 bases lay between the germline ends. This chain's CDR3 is CASSQDLAGAQHF. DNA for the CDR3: TGCGCCAGCAGCCAAGATTTAGCGGGGGCCCAGCATTTT.

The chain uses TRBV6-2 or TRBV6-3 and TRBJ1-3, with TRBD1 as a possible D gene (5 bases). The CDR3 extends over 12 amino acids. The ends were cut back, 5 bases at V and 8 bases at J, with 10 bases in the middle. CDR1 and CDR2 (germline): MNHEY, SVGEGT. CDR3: CASSDLGDTIYF. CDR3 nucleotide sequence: TGTGCCAGCAGTGACTTAGGGGACACCATATATTTT.

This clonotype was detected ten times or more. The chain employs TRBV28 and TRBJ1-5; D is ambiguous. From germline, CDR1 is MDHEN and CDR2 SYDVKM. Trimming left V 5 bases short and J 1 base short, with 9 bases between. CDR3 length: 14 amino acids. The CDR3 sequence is CASSPWGSNQPQHF. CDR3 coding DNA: TGTGCCAGCAGTCCCTGGGGAAGCAATCAGCCCCAGCATTTT. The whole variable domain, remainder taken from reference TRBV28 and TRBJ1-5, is DVKVTQSSRYLVKRTGEKVFLECVQDMDHENMFWYRQDPGLGLRLIYFSYDVKMKEKGDIPEGYSVSREKKERFSLILESASTNQTSMYLCASSPWGSNQPQHFGDGTRLSIL.

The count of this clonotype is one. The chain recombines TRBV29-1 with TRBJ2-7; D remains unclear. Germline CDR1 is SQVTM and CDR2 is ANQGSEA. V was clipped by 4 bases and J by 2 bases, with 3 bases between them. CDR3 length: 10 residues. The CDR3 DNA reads TGCAGCGTTGTACCCTACGAGCAGTACTTC. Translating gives CSVVPYEQYF.

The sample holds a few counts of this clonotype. Here the CDR3 reads CASSYSGTAQETQYF. The CDR3 nucleotides read TGTGCCAGCAGTTACTCCGGGACAGCCCAAGAGACCCAGTACTTC. The chain employs TRBV6-6 and TRBJ2-5, with 7 bases lining up with TRBD1. CDR1 and CDR2 (germline): MNHNY, SVGAGI (reference sequence). Trimming took 0 bases from V and 1 from J; bases not matched to a gene: 2. The CDR3 consists of 15 residues.

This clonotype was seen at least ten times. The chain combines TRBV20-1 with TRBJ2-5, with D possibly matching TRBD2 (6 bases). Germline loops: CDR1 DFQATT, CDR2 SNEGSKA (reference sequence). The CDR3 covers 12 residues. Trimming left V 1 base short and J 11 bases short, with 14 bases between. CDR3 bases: TGCAGTGCTAGAGGTGGTGCGGGGAGGCAGTACTTC. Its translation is CSARGGAGRQYF.

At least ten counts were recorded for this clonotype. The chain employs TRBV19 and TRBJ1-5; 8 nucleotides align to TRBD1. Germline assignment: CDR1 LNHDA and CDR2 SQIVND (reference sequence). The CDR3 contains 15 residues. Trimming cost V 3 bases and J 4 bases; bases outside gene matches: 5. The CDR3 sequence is CASSIGGQVNQPQHF. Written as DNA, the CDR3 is TGTGCCAGTAGTATTGGGGGACAGGTAAATCAGCCCCAGCATTTT.

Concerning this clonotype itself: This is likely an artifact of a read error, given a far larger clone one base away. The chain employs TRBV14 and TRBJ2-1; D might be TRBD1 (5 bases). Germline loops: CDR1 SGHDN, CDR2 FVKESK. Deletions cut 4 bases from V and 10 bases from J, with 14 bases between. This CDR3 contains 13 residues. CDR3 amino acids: CASSPAGSNEQFF. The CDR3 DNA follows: TGTGCCAGCAGCCCGGCAGGGTCGAACGAGCAGTTCTTC.

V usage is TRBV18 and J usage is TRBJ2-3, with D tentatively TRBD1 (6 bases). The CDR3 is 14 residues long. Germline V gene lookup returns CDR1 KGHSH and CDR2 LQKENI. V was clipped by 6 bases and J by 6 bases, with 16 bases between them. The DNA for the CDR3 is TGTGCCAGCTCCCCTCAGACAGGACCTGATACGCAGTATTTT. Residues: CASSPQTGPDTQYF.

CDR3 DNA sequence: TGTGCCAGCAGCGTAGCTAGGCCCCACTACGAGCAGTACTTC. Translation gives CASSVARPHYEQYF. The gene calls are TRBV9 and TRBJ2-7; D is ambiguous. The V end lost 0 bases, the J end lost 3 bases, and 10 bases lay between the germline ends. Germline V lookup: CDR1 SGDLS, CDR2 YYNGEE. This CDR3 contains 14 residues. Supplemented by reference TRBV9 and TRBJ2-7, the full variable domain reads DSGVTQTPKHLITATGQRVTLRCSPRSGDLSVYWYQQSLDQGLQFLIQYYNGEERAKGNILERFSAQQFPDLHSELNLSSLELGDSALYFCASSVARPHYEQYFGPGTRLTVT.

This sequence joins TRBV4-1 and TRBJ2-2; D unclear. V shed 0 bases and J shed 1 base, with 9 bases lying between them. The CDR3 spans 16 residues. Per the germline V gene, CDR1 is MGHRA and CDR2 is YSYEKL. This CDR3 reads CASSQDQPGNTGELFF. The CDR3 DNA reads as TGCGCCAGCAGCCAAGATCAGCCTGGGAACACCGGGGAGCTGTTTTTT.

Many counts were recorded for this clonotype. DNA of the CDR3: TGTGCCAGCTCACCGACTGGGGGGAACACTGAAGCTTTCTTT. It specifies CASSPTGGNTEAFF. This chain links TRBV18 with TRBJ1-1, with D perhaps TRBD1 (5 bases). The germline V gene encodes CDR1 KGHSH and CDR2 LQKENI. V was cut by 3 bases and J by 1 base, with 9 bases left in between. The CDR3 length is 14 residues.